This TCR beta chain was identified in a study of immune evolution from preneoplasia to lung adenocarcinoma. Whole-study context: HLA loss of heterozygosity: about 7% AIS, around 16% MIA, over 25% ADC, none AAH.

Broader study findings: Normal lung had the highest top T cell clone frequencies. Compared with EGFR-mutant or double wild-type lesions, KRAS-mutant nodules were more clonal.

Germline trimming cut 3 bases from V and 5 bases from J; bases unmatched to any gene: 0. CDR3 size: 14 residues. CDR1 LNHNV and CDR2 YYDKDF come from the germline V gene (reference sequence). Clones were sequenced by immunoSEQ multiplex PCR, and TCRdb holds only the in-frame ones, with some missing. The data contain around 21,000 clones, approximately 75% of them seen just once; the ten biggest clones take up around 6%. Two lung cancer pathologists independently confirmed each histologic diagnosis. This clone qualifies as medium-sized. What it binds is unknown. Material for sequencing was FFPE invasive lung adenocarcinoma tissue. The chain couples TRBV15 to TRBJ2-1; 11 positions match TRBD2. This receptor was obtained from a person between 55 and 69 years old with lung adenocarcinoma. The CDR3 protein is CATSRTSGDNEQFF. CDR3 bases: TGTGCCACCAGCAGGACTAGCGGGGACAATGAGCAGTTCTTC.